One TCR beta chain is described in this entry. The data derive from a study of CD8 T cells in Susac syndrome. Random hexamers served to reverse transcribe about 0.45 to 1 ug RNA. TCRdb itself ran the immunoSEQ multiplex PCR reads through MiXCR, one entry per CDR3 protein. The sample contains 200,000 to 300,000 distinct CDR3 sequences, approximately 92% of which appear only once. With 6 bases removed from V and 4 bases from J, the gap between germline ends came to 8 bases. Germline values: CDR1 SGHTS, CDR2 YDEGEE. The CDR3 totals 12 residues. The sequenced sample consisted of CD4+ T cells from PBMCs. The sequence was collected from a human donor with multiple sclerosis. The rearrangement joins TRBV5-8 to TRBJ1-3; unclear D gene. CDR3: CASTPRGNTIYF. CDR3 DNA: TGTGCCAGCACCCCGAGAGGAAACACCATATATTTT.